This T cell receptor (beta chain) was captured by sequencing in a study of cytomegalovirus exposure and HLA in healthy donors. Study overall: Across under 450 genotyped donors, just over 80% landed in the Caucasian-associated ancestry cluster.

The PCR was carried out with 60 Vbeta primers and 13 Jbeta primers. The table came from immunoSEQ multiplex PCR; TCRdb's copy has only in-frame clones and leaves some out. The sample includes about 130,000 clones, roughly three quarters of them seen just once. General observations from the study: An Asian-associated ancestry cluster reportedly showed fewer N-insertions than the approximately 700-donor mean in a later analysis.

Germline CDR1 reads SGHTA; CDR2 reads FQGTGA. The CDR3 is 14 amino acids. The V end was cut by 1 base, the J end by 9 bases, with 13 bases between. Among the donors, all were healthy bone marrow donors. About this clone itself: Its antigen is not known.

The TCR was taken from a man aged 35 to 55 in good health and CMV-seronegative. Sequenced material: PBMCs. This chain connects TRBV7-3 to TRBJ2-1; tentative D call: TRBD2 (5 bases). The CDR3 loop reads CASSLNLDSSEQFF. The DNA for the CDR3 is TGTGCCAGCAGCTTAAACCTGGACTCAAGTGAGCAGTTCTTC.